This TCR beta chain is from a study of OX40 agonist ivuxolimab in advanced cancers. This clone was counted only a few times. Its antigen is unknown. Notes on the study in general: CD4+ T cells averaged fewer expanded clones than CD8+ T cells.

The data were produced by immunoSEQ multiplex PCR, yet TCRdb's version contains in-frame clones alone and is incomplete. The sample contains roughly 77,000 clones, 92% of which appear only once. CDR1 MNHNS and CDR2 SASEGT come from the germline V gene. The germline V and J ends were trimmed by 5 bases and 1 base, with 8 bases remaining between them. The CDR3 is 13 residues long. The specimen was CD4+ or CD8+ T cells sorted from blood, collected in a trial of the OX40 agonist ivuxolimab. The rearrangement links TRBV6-1 to TRBJ1-1; D call uncertain. This clonotype originated in an adult with an advanced solid tumor such as melanoma, head and neck, liver or kidney cancer. CDR3 protein: CASSPEANTEAFF. The CDR3 nucleotides read TGTGCCAGCAGTCCCGAGGCGAACACTGAAGCTTTCTTT.